A single sample gave rise to the 27 T cell receptor beta chains below, sequenced in a study of cytomegalovirus exposure and HLA in healthy donors. Amplification used 60 Vbeta primers and 13 Jbeta primers. Repertoires were generated with immunoSEQ multiplex PCR, while TCRdb's copy carries only in-frame clones and drops some. The sample has some 78,000 clones, roughly three quarters seen once. Source material: PBMCs. Receptors were obtained from a woman aged 50 to 60 in good health and CMV-seropositive.

The rearrangement joins TRBV27 to TRBJ2-7; D uncertain. Trimming shortened V by 2 bases and J by 0 bases, and 5 bases separated the two germline ends. The CDR3 loop spans 13 amino acids. Germline V gene lookup returns CDR1 MNHEY and CDR2 SMNVEV (reference sequence). The CDR3 sequence is CASSLAGSYEQYV. The CDR3 DNA reads as TGTGCCAGCAGTTTAGCAGGCTCCTACGAGCAGTACGTC.

This chain connects TRBV5-6 to TRBJ1-2; TRBD1 agrees at 7 bases. The CDR3 has 12 amino acids. Germline V gene sequence: CDR1 SGHDT, CDR2 YYEEEE. V shed 2 bases and J 8 bases; nucleotides not matched to a gene: 3. The CDR3 DNA reads TGTGCCAGCAGCTTACAGGGGTACGGCTACACCTTC. Protein: CASSLQGYGYTF. The variable domain in full, with the rest retrieved from reference TRBV5-6 and TRBJ1-2, is DAGVTQSPTHLIKTRGQQVTLRCSPKSGHDTVSWYQQALGQGPQFIFQYYEEEERQRGNFPDRFSGHQFPNYSSELNVNALLLGDSALYLCASSLQGYGYTFGSGTRLTVV.

This chain links TRBV5-1 with TRBJ2-3, with 7 bases aligning to TRBD1. V was clipped by 0 bases and J by 4 bases; unmatched bases: 5. CDR3 length: 15 residues. Germline-derived CDR1 and CDR2 are SGHRS and YFSETQ. The chain's CDR3 is CASSLARGMSDTQYF. For the CDR3, the DNA is TGCGCCAGCAGCTTGGCCAGGGGGATGTCAGATACGCAGTATTTT.

The chain recombines TRBV9 with TRBJ1-2, with D perhaps TRBD1 (6 bases). The V gene lost 4 bases and the J gene lost 4 bases, with 11 bases spanning the gap. The CDR3 is 13 amino acids. From germline, CDR1 is SGDLS and CDR2 YYNGEE. This CDR3 reads CASSTTGTYGYTF. CDR3 in DNA: TGTGCCAGCAGCACCACAGGGACCTATGGCTACACCTTC.

There are a few counts of this clone. V is TRBV11-3 and J is TRBJ2-7; D is perhaps TRBD1 (6 bases). This CDR3 spans 14 amino acids. Trimming took 2 bases from V and 2 from J, leaving 10 bases between them. The germline V gene has CDR1 SGHNT and CDR2 YENEEA. The chain's CDR3 is CASSLQGKPYEQYV. CDR3 DNA sequence: TGTGCCAGCAGCTTACAGGGGAAGCCCTACGAGCAGTACGTC.

In the case of this clone: Germline and junction disagree at one end, which may indicate a read error. The V and J genes are TRBV2 and TRBJ2-7, with 8 bases identical to TRBD1. Germline V gene data show CDR1 as SNHLY and CDR2 as FYNNEI. This CDR3 is 11 amino acids long. The CDR3: CASSDWDRLDF. The DNA for the CDR3 is TGTGCCAGCAGTGACTGGGACAGGCTTGACTTC.

The rearrangement uses TRBV6-5 and TRBJ2-7, with TRBD2 matching over 12 bases. The trim removed 6 bases at V and 6 bases at J, leaving 9 bases unmatched. This CDR3 is 15 amino acids long. Looked up from germline, CDR1 is MNHEY and CDR2 is SVGAGI. CDR3 sequence: CASSTLAGGPGEQYV. CDR3 coding DNA: TGTGCCAGCAGCACCCTAGCGGGAGGGCCGGGCGAGCAGTACGTC.

Only a few counts were recorded for this clone. The genes are TRBV7-9 and TRBJ1-2, with 8 bases identical to TRBD1. The germline V gene encodes CDR1 SEHNR and CDR2 FQNEAQ (reference sequence). The CDR3 totals 14 residues. The V segment lost 3 bases and the J segment 8 bases; nucleotides outside the gene matches: 8. The DNA of the CDR3 is TGTGCCAGCAGCTTGGGACAGGCTGTCAGGGGCTACACCTTC. This translates into CASSLGQAVRGYTF.

J is TRBJ2-5 and V is TRBV7-9; TRBD2 matches at 7 bases. Germline V gene data show CDR1 as SEHNR and CDR2 as FQNEAQ (reference sequence). The CDR3 extends over 13 amino acids. Unmatched junction bases numbered 11, after V lost 5 bases and J lost 11 bases. The CDR3 protein is CASSTDLLASQYF. DNA for the CDR3: TGTGCCAGCAGCACGGATTTACTAGCGTCGCAGTACTTC.

This clone was observed a handful of times. This sequence joins TRBV11-2 and TRBJ1-2, with D maybe TRBD1 (5 bases). Trimming took 1 base from V and 3 from J, leaving 15 bases between them. Germline V gene sequence: CDR1 SGHAT, CDR2 FQNNGV. This CDR3 is built from 16 residues. CDR3 in DNA: TGTGCCAGCAGCTTAGGAGGCGGGGGGGGAGACTATGGCTACACCTTC. This translates into CASSLGGGGGDYGYTF.

The chain combines TRBV6-1 with TRBJ2-7, with TRBD2 as a possible D gene (6 bases). The germline CDR1 and CDR2 sequences are MNHNS and SASEGT. Between the trimmed V and J ends, which lost 4 bases and 1 base, there was a span of 14 bases. CDR3 length: 15 amino acids. The CDR3 region has the DNA TGTGCCAGCAGTGCCTCGGGACTGACTTCCTACGAGCAGTACGTC. This encodes CASSASGLTSYEQYV.

This clone turned up a few times. The chain joins TRBV7-7 to TRBJ2-7; D not certain. The CDR3 totals 13 residues. The germline gives CDR1 SSHAT, CDR2 FNYEAQ (reference sequence). This CDR3 is CASSLTEFSEQYV. The DNA for the CDR3 is TGTGCTAGCAGCTTAACAGAGTTTTCCGAGCAGTACGTC.

The chain employs TRBV19 and TRBJ1-5; TRBD1 matches at 8 bases. This CDR3 region has 14 residues. V trimming: 4 bases; J trimming: 6 bases; junction bases outside the gene matches: 5. Per germline, CDR1 LNHDA and CDR2 SQIVND (reference sequence). The CDR3 nucleotides read TGTGCCAGTAGTAATACAGGGGGTAGTCAGCCCCAGCATTTT. Residues: CASSNTGGSQPQHF. Supplemented by reference TRBV19 and TRBJ1-5, the full variable domain reads DGGITQSPKYLFRKEGQNVTLSCEQNLNHDAMYWYRQDPGQGLRLIYYSQIVNDFQKGDIAEGYSVSREKKESFPLTVTSAQKNPTAFYLCASSNTGGSQPQHFGDGTRLSIL.

The chain couples TRBV5-4 to TRBJ1-3, with D perhaps TRBD1 (6 bases). CDR3 length: 15 amino acids. The ends were cut back, 3 bases at V and 0 bases at J, with 10 bases in the middle. Germline V gene sequence: CDR1 SGHNT, CDR2 YYREEE (reference sequence). CDR3 in DNA: TGTGCCAGCAGCTGGGGACAAAGCTCTGGAAACACCATATATTTT. This gives the protein CASSWGQSSGNTIYF.

CDR3 nucleotides: TGTGCCAGCAGCTCCGAGGGGGGAGGGCCACATACGCAGTATTTT. Protein: CASSSEGGGPHTQYF. The chain links TRBV5-4 to TRBJ2-3, with D perhaps matching TRBD2 (7 bases). The germline V gene encodes CDR1 SGHNT and CDR2 YYREEE (reference sequence). V lost 3 bases and J lost 7, with 18 bases in between. The CDR3 loop spans 15 amino acids.

The chain combines TRBV11-1 with TRBJ1-4; D unclear. The V end lost 2 bases, the J end lost 7 bases, and 11 bases lay between the germline ends. CDR3 length equals 14 residues. Germline CDR1 is SGHAT and CDR2 is FQDESV (reference sequence). CDR3 sequence (DNA): TGTGCCAGCAGCTTACCCGGGAGGCGTGAAAAACTGTTTTTT. This translates into CASSLPGRREKLFF. Looking up the rest from reference TRBV11-1 and TRBJ1-4 gives the full variable domain: EAEVAQSPRYKITEKSQAVAFWCDPISGHATLYWYRQILGQGPELLVQFQDESVVDDSQLPKDRFSAERLKGVDSTLKIQPAELGDSAMYLCASSLPGRREKLFFGSGTQLSVL.

This chain joins TRBV10-2 and TRBJ2-3, with a tentative D call TRBD1 (6 bases). CDR3 size: 13 residues. Germline V gene sequence: CDR1 WSHSY, CDR2 SAAADI. V lost 4 bases and J 6 bases, leaving 11 bases between the germline ends. The CDR3 bases are TGCGCCAGCAGTGGCAGGGGTGGGGATACGCAGTATTTT. Its protein is CASSGRGGDTQYF.

This chain links TRBV25-1 with TRBJ1-2; D not resolved. Germline CDR1 MGHDK, CDR2 SYGVNS. This CDR3 spans 13 amino acids. Trimming left V 6 bases short and J 3 bases short, with 11 bases between. The DNA for the CDR3 is TGTGCCAGCAGCGCGACATACTACTATGGCTACACCTTC. This sequence encodes CASSATYYYGYTF.

This chain joins TRBV5-6 and TRBJ1-1; D is undetermined. The CDR3 has 14 residues. V was clipped by 0 bases and J by 6 bases, with 12 bases between them. Germline lookup yields CDR1 SGHDT and CDR2 YYEEEE. CDR3 bases: TGTGCCAGCAGCTTGGGAGGGCCGGAACCTGAAGCTTTCTTT. Translated, it gives CASSLGGPEPEAFF.

The chain recombines TRBV19 with TRBJ2-5; possible D gene TRBD1, 7 bases. This CDR3 is built from 14 residues. The germline CDR1 and CDR2 sequences are LNHDA and SQIVND (reference sequence). V was pared by 5 bases and J by 1 base, with 11 bases between. This CDR3 reads CASSRQGGQETQYF. The DNA for the CDR3 is TGTGCCAGTAGTCGACAGGGAGGCCAAGAGACCCAGTACTTC.

The CDR3 nucleotides read TGTGCCAGTAGCGGTCCTTACAATGAGCAGTTCTTC. As protein: CASSGPYNEQFF. The chain joins TRBV19 to TRBJ2-1; D gene ambiguous. Trimming took 6 bases from V and 4 from J, leaving 7 bases between them. This CDR3 is 12 amino acids long. Germline lookup yields CDR1 LNHDA and CDR2 SQIVND (reference sequence).

In its sample, this clone was seen once. The chain has TRBV5-6 and TRBJ1-2; D call uncertain. V was shortened by 0 bases and J by 6 bases, with 9 bases between the two germline ends. The CDR3 sequence is 13 residues long. The germline V gene has CDR1 SGHDT and CDR2 YYEEEE. CDR3 region: CASSLDTVDGYTF. CDR3 DNA sequence: TGTGCCAGCAGCTTGGATACGGTGGATGGCTACACCTTC. The full variable domain, its missing parts supplied by reference TRBV5-6 and TRBJ1-2, is DAGVTQSPTHLIKTRGQQVTLRCSPKSGHDTVSWYQQALGQGPQFIFQYYEEEERQRGNFPDRFSGHQFPNYSSELNVNALLLGDSALYLCASSLDTVDGYTFGSGTRLTVV.

This clone has only one observation. This rearrangement joins TRBV21-1 to TRBJ2-3; TRBD1, the D gene given by the table, was not confirmed from the DNA. TRBV21-1 is a pseudogene. The CDR3 runs to 16 residues. The CDR3 DNA reads TGTGCCAGCAGCTCCCGACACCGCCCTAGCACAGATACGCAGTATTTT. This gives the protein CASSSRHRPSTDTQYF.

This sequence joins TRBV2 and TRBJ1-6, with 10 bases fitting TRBD1. The germline CDR1 and CDR2 sequences are SNHLY and FYNNEI. The J segment lost 10 bases and the V segment lost 8 bases, leaving 8 bases of the junction unmatched. This CDR3 region has 14 residues. CDR3 DNA: TGTGCCAGCGGGGGACAGGGGAATCAATCACCCCTCCACTTT. As protein: CASGGQGNQSPLHF.

This chain connects TRBV5-5 to TRBJ1-1, with no clear D. CDR1 is SGHKS and CDR2 is YYEKEE in the germline V gene (reference sequence). The CDR3 totals 11 residues. Trimming removed 2 bases from V and 6 bases from J, with 5 bases in between. The CDR3 is CASSFHSEAFF. Written as DNA, the CDR3 is TGTGCCAGCAGCTTCCACTCTGAAGCTTTCTTT.

The chain combines TRBV10-1 with TRBJ2-1, with 7 bases fitting TRBD2. Germline CDR1 is WNHNN and CDR2 is SYGVQD (reference sequence). V shed 6 bases, J shed 1 base, and the junction held 9 bases outside the gene matches. The CDR3 sequence is 16 residues long. The CDR3 DNA sequence: TGCGCCAGCAGCACCTTCGGACTAGAGTCCTACAATGAGCAGTTCTTC. This gives the protein CASSTFGLESYNEQFF.

The CDR3 DNA is TGTGCCAGCAGCTTCCGGGGGGGCGAGACCCAGTACTTC. This translates into CASSFRGGETQYF. The chain uses TRBV11-3 and TRBJ2-5, with 8 bases aligning to TRBD2. The CDR3 totals 13 residues. The V gene end was trimmed by 3 bases and the J gene end by 5 bases; junction bases not matched to a gene: 2. CDR1 SGHNT and CDR2 YENEEA come from the germline V gene.